The sequence of this T cell receptor (beta chain) was determined in a study of regulatory T cells in long-lasting Graves disease. Study-level background: Antithyroid drugs had been taken by newly diagnosed Graves' patients for under 3 months. The study, taken as a whole, reports: TRBV28, TRBJ1-2 and TRBJ2-5 were segments that persistent disease favored.

This CDR3 comprises 14 residues. The V gene lost 3 bases and the J gene lost 6 bases, with 11 bases spanning the gap. The germline CDR1 and CDR2 sequences are KGHSH and LQKENI. Time point given: newly diagnosed GD, antithyroid drugs for less than 3 months. Generation of the TCR library employed RNA extracted from PBMCs. HTBI primers from iRepertoire and Arm-PCR of CDR3 regions yielded the TCR beta libraries. TCRdb re-called the multiplex PCR reads with MiXCR, one entry per CDR3 protein. The sample carries 300,000 to 400,000 distinct CDR3 sequences, 16% recorded once. Regarding this clonotype: Its target is unknown.

The data were also submitted as part of a second study, on T cells in Graves' hyperthyroidism and ophthalmopathy. From that paper: HTBI primers drove first-round RT-PCR of the TCR CDR3.

The genes are TRBV18 and TRBJ2-2; a weak D match, TRBD2 (5 bases). Material: peripheral blood mononuclear cells (PBMCs), obtained at new diagnosis, from a patient treated with antithyroid drugs. This receptor was identified in a man aged 35 to 55 with Graves disease. This chain's CDR3 is CASSPRAGAGELFF. CDR3 nucleotides: TGTGCCAGCTCACCGCGCGCCGGGGCCGGGGAGCTGTTTTTT.